Detailed here is one T cell receptor (beta chain). This CDR3 spans 15 amino acids. Germline CDR1 MDHEN, CDR2 SYDVKM. Trimming cost V 5 bases and J 1 base, with 9 bases left between them. This sample stems from a study of blood T cell repertoires in COVID-19. Overall study context: The United States, Italy and Spain provided the acute and convalescent COVID-19 samples. T cells, B-cell-depleted T cells, or PBMCs provided the cDNA or gDNA that served as material.

Sequencing was performed with immunoSEQ multiplex PCR; in TCRdb, only in-frame clones are kept and a portion is missing. The data show around 400,000 clones, with more than 75% seen just once and under 11% held by the top ten. Sequencing was done on a sample of peripheral blood. This chain connects TRBV28 to TRBJ2-6, with a possible D match to TRBD2 (6 bases). The clonotype was recovered from a woman aged 25 to 39 with COVID-19, enrolled during active disease. The CDR3 here is CASSPRESGANVLTF. The CDR3 DNA sequence: TGTGCCAGCAGTCCCCGGGAGTCTGGGGCCAACGTCCTGACTTTC.